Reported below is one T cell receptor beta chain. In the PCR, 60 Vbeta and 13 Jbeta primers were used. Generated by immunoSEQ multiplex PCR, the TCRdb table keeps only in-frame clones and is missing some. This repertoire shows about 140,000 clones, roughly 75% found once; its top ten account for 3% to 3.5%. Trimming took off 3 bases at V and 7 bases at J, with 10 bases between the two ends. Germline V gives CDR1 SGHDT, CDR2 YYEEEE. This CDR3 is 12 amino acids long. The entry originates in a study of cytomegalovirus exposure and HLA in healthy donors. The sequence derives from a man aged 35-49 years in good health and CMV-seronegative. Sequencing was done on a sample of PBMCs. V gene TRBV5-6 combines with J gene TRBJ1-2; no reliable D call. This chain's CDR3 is CASSSETGGYTF. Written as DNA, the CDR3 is TGTGCCAGCAGCTCGGAGACGGGTGGCTACACCTTC.